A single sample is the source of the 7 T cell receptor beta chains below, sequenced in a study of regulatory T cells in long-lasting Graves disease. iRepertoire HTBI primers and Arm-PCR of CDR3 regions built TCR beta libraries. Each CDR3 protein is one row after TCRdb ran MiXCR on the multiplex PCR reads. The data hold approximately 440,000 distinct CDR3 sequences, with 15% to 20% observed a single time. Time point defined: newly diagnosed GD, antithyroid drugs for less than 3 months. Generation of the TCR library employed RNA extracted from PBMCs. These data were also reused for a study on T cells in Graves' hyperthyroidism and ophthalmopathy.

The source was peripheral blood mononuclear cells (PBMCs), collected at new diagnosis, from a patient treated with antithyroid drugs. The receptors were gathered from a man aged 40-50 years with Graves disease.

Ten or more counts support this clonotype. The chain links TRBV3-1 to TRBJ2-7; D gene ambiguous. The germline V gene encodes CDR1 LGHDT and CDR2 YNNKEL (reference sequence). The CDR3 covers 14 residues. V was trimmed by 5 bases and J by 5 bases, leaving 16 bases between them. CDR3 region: CASSSSGGQDEQYF. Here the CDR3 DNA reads TGTGCCAGCAGCTCAAGTGGTGGGCAGGACGAGCAGTACTTC.

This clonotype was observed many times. The CDR3 coding sequence is TGTGCCAGCAGTCATACCGGGACTAGCGGGAGGGCGAATGAGCAGTTCTTC. Its protein product is CASSHTGTSGRANEQFF. This rearrangement joins TRBV28 to TRBJ2-1; 16 bases map to TRBD2. The germline V gene has CDR1 MDHEN and CDR2 SYDVKM. The CDR3 runs 17 residues. Germline trimming cut 5 bases from V and 7 bases from J; bases unmatched to any gene: 8.

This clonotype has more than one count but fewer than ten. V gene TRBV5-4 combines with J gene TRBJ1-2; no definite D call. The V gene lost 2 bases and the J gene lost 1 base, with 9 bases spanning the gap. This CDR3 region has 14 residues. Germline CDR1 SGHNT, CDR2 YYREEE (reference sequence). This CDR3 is CASSFHDNNYGYTF. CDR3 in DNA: TGTGCCAGCAGCTTTCACGACAATAACTATGGCTACACCTTC.

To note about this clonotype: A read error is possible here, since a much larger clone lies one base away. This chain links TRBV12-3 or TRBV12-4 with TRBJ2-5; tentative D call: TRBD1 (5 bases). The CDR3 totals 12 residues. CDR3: CASSLAGRVQHF. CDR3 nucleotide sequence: TGTGCCAGCAGTTTAGCGGGCAGGGTCCAGCACTTC.

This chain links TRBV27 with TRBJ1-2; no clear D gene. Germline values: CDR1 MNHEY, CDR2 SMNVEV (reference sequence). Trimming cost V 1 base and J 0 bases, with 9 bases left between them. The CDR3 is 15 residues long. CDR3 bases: TGTGCCAGCAGTTTATTTTCAGGCCCTAACTATGGCTACACCTTC. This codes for CASSLFSGPNYGYTF.

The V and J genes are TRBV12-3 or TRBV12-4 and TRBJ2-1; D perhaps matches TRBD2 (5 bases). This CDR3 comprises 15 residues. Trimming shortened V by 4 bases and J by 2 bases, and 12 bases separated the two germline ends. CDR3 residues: CASSSRATAYNEQFF. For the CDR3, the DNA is TGTGCCAGCAGTTCGCGGGCGACTGCCTACAATGAGCAGTTCTTC.

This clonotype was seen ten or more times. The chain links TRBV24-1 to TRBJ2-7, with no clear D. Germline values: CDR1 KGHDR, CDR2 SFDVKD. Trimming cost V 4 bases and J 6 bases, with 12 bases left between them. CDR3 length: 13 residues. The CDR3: CATSDLTTGEQYF. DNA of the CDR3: TGTGCCACCAGTGACTTGACAACGGGCGAGCAGTACTTC.